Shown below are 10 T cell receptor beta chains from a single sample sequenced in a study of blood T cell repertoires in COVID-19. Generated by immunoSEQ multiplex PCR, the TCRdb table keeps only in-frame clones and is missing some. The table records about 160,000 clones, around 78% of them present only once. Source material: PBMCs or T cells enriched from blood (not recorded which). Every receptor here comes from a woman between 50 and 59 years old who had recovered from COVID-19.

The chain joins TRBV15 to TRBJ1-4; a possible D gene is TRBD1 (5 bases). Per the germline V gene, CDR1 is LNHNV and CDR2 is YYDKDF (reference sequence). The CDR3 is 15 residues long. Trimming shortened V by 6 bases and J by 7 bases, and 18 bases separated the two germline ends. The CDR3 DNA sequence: TGTGCCACCAGAGGCGGGGGGGGTCGCGGTGAAAAACTGTTTTTT. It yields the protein CATRGGGGRGEKLFF.

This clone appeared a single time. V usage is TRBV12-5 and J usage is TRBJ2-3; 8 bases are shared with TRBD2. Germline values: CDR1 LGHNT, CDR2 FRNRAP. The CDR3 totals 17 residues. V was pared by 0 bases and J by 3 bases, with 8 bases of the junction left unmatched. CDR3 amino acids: CASGLVLGLAGTDTQYF. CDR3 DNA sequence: TGTGCTAGTGGTTTGGTACTGGGCCTAGCGGGTACAGATACGCAGTATTTT.

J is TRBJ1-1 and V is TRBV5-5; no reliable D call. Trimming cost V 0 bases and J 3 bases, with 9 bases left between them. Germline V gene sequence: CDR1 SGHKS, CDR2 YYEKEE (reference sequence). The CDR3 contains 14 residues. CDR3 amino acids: CASSLGQADTEAFF. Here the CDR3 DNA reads TGTGCCAGCAGCTTGGGGCAGGCCGACACTGAAGCTTTCTTT. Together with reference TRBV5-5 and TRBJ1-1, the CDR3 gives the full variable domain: DAGVTQSPTHLIKTRGQQVTLRCSPISGHKSVSWYQQVLGQGPQFIFQYYEKEERGRGNFPDRFSARQFPNYSSELNVNALLLGDSALYLCASSLGQADTEAFFGQGTRLTVV.

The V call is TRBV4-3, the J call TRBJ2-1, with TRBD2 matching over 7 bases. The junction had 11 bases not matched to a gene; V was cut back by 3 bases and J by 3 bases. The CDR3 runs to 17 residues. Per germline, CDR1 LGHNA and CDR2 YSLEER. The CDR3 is CASSQTLLAKDYNEQFF. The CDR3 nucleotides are TGCGCCAGCAGCCAGACCCTACTAGCGAAAGACTACAATGAGCAGTTCTTC.

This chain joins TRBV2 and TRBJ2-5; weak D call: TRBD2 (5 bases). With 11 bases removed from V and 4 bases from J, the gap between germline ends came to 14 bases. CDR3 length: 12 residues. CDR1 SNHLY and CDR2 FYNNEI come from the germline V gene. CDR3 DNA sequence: TGTGCCGGTAGGAGAGAGGGAGAGACCCAGTACTTC. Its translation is CAGRREGETQYF.

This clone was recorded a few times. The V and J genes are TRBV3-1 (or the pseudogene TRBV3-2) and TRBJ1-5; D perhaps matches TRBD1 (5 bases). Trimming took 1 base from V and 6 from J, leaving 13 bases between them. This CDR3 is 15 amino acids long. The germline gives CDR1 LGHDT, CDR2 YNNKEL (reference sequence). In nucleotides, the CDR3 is TGTGCCAGCAGCCAAGTCCCAGGGTGGCCTCAGCCCCAGCATTTT. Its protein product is CASSQVPGWPQPQHF.

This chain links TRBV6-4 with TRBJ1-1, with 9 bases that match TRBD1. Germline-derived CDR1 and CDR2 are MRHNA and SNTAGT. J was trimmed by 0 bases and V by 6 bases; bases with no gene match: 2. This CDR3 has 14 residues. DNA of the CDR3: TGTGCCAGCAGCCGGGACAGGGTGAACACTGAAGCTTTCTTT. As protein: CASSRDRVNTEAFF.

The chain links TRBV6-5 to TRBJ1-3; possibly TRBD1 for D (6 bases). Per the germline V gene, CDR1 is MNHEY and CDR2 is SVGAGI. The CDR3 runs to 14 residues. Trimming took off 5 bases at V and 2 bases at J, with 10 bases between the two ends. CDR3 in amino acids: CASSRGATGNTIYF. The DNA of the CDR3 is TGTGCCAGCAGTCGGGGGGCGACTGGAAACACCATATATTTT.

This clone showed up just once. The CDR3, as DNA: TGTGCCAGCAGCCCTCTAGCGGGGGGGTACAATGAGCAGTTCTTC. Translating it yields CASSPLAGGYNEQFF. The chain is built from TRBV3-1 (or the pseudogene TRBV3-2) and TRBJ2-1, with 12 bases aligning to TRBD2. In germline, CDR1 is LGHDT, CDR2 YNNKEL (reference sequence). CDR3 length: 15 amino acids. V dropped 4 bases and J dropped 4; count of bases not matched to a gene: 2.

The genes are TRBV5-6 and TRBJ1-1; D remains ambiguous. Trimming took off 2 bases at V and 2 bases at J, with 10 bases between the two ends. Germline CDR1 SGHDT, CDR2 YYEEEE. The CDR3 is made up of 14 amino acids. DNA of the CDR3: TGTGCCAGCAGCTTATTATCAGGCAACACTGAAGCTTTCTTT. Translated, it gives CASSLLSGNTEAFF.